This entry lists 19 T cell receptor beta chains sequenced from one sample in a study of CD8 T cells in ankylosing spondylitis. Via MiXCR, TCRdb re-called the 5' RACE reads, giving one row per CDR3 protein. The table records approximately 350,000 distinct CDR3 sequences, roughly 15% of them present only once. Sequencing used blood, either unsorted or a sorted T cell fraction (not recorded which). The receptors shown here come from a male donor with ankylosing spondylitis or in good health (not recorded which).

This chain uses TRBV4-1 with TRBJ2-1; 10 bases match TRBD2. The CDR3 has 18 residues. J lost 3 bases, V lost 1 base, and 9 bases had no gene match. Germline V gene lookup returns CDR1 MGHRA and CDR2 YSYEKL. Written as DNA, the CDR3 is TGCGCCAGCAGCCAAGGGCCTAGCGGGAGCTTGGGCTACAATGAGCAGTTCTTC. Translation: CASSQGPSGSLGYNEQFF.

This rearrangement joins TRBV2 to TRBJ2-2, with D possibly TRBD1 on 5 matching bases. The V end was cut by 7 bases, the J end by 2 bases, with 11 bases between. The CDR3 runs to 14 residues. Germline assignment: CDR1 SNHLY and CDR2 FYNNEI. CDR3 protein: CASTTELNTGELFF. For the CDR3, the DNA is TGTGCCAGCACGACAGAACTAAACACCGGGGAGCTGTTTTTT.

This clonotype has more than one count but fewer than ten. The V gene is TRBV3-1, the J gene TRBJ1-2; maybe TRBD1 (6 bases). The V and J ends lost 4 bases and 7 bases respectively, with 13 bases between them. The CDR3 loop spans 13 amino acids. Germline V gives CDR1 LGHDT, CDR2 YNNKEL (reference sequence). Here the CDR3 reads CASSLRQAGGYTF. The CDR3 region has the DNA TGTGCCAGCAGCCTCAGACAGGCTGGTGGCTACACCTTC.

In this sample, this clonotype turned up a few times. The V gene is TRBV12-3 or TRBV12-4, the J gene TRBJ2-7, with 9 bases aligning to TRBD1. The length of the CDR3 is 16 residues. V was pared by 7 bases and J by 5 bases, with 15 bases of the junction left unmatched. The CDR3 protein is CASTPAGTGFSHEQYF. For the CDR3, the DNA is TGTGCCAGCACCCCGGCAGGGACAGGGTTTAGCCACGAGCAGTACTTC.

This clonotype has just a few counts. The V and J genes are TRBV29-1 and TRBJ2-7; possible D gene TRBD2, 6 bases. V lost 5 bases, J lost 2 bases, and 16 bases lay in between. Germline V CDR1 and CDR2: SQVTM, ANQGSEA. The CDR3 extends over 14 amino acids. The CDR3 spells CSVTLWGEPYEQYF. CDR3 sequence (DNA): TGCAGCGTTACCTTGTGGGGGGAGCCCTACGAGCAGTACTTC.

The sample holds a few counts of this clonotype. The chain uses TRBV6-1 and TRBJ1-2; no definite D call. The CDR3 is made up of 15 amino acids. Germline loops: CDR1 MNHNS, CDR2 SASEGT. V was shortened by 0 bases and J by 4 bases, with 12 bases between the two germline ends. The CDR3 DNA reads TGTGCCAGCAGTGAAGCAGGCATGGGATCCTATGGCTACACCTTC. It is translated as CASSEAGMGSYGYTF.

On this clonotype: A junction end diverges from the germline sequence, so it may reflect a read error. V is TRBV18 and J is TRBJ2-7; 7 bases align to TRBD2. CDR1 is KGHSH and CDR2 is LQKENI in the germline V gene. CDR3 length: 14 amino acids. The chain's CDR3 is CASSPSGDPNERYF. The CDR3 coding sequence is TGTGCCAGCTCACCGAGCGGGGATCCCAACGAGCGGTACTTC.

The table lists this clonotype with a few counts. The gene calls are TRBV7-6 and TRBJ2-5, with D perhaps matching TRBD1 (6 bases). Germline V gene data show CDR1 as SGHVS and CDR2 as FNYEAQ. The CDR3 is 14 residues long. Trimming cost V 3 bases and J 3 bases, with 11 bases left between them. The CDR3 DNA reads TGTGCCAGCAGCTTCCTAACAGGGAAAGAGACCCAGTACTTC. The encoded protein is CASSFLTGKETQYF.

A few counts support this clonotype. The chain is built from TRBV11-2 and TRBJ2-1, with 12 positions matching TRBD2. The CDR3 is made up of 16 amino acids. CDR1 and CDR2 from the germline V gene are SGHAT and FQNNGV. The V and J ends lost 5 bases and 1 base, in that order; junction bases with no gene match: 3. The CDR3: CASSGLAGFSYNEQFF. In nucleotides, the CDR3 is TGTGCCAGCAGCGGACTAGCGGGGTTTTCCTACAATGAGCAGTTCTTC.

The CDR3 sequence is CSVENNMNTEAFF. CDR3 nucleotides: TGCAGCGTTGAAAATAACATGAACACTGAAGCTTTCTTT. The chain carries TRBV29-1 and TRBJ1-1; no clear D gene. The CDR3 covers 13 residues. Germline lookup yields CDR1 SQVTM and CDR2 ANQGSEA. The V gene lost 2 bases and the J gene lost 0 bases, with 7 bases spanning the gap.

This clonotype was seen a handful of times. This chain links TRBV5-6 with TRBJ2-1; weak D call: TRBD1 (6 bases). There are 15 residues in the CDR3. Looked up from germline, CDR1 is SGHDT and CDR2 is YYEEEE. V was clipped by 4 bases and J by 9 bases, with 20 bases between them. The CDR3 DNA reads as TGTGCCAGCAGCACGAGACAGGCGTGGAACGGTGAGCAGTTCTTC. Protein: CASSTRQAWNGEQFF.

The V call is TRBV29-1, the J call TRBJ2-3; 14 bases map to TRBD2. CDR3 length equals 17 residues. J gave up 3 bases and V 6 bases, and 11 bases lay outside the gene matches. CDR1 is SQVTM, CDR2 ANQGSEA, per germline. CDR3 DNA sequence: TGCAGCGTAGTGACTAGCGGGAGGGCCATACCTACAGATACGCAGTATTTT. Protein: CSVVTSGRAIPTDTQYF.

This clonotype was seen many times. This sequence joins TRBV12-3 or TRBV12-4 and TRBJ2-5, with D perhaps TRBD1 or TRBD2 (5 bases each). Trimming left V 0 bases short and J 0 bases short, with 14 bases between. This CDR3 contains 17 residues. The CDR3 spells CASSLAEGRLYQETQYF. In DNA, the CDR3 is TGTGCCAGCAGTTTAGCTGAGGGACGCCTGTACCAAGAGACCCAGTACTTC.

V and J are TRBV14 and TRBJ1-3; D unclear. V lost 0 bases to trimming and J lost 4 bases, with 10 bases between them. There are 15 residues in the CDR3. CDR1 and CDR2 from the germline V gene are SGHDN and FVKESK. The CDR3 reads CASSQEAGWGNTIYF. The CDR3 DNA reads as TGTGCCAGCAGCCAAGAAGCTGGCTGGGGAAACACCATATATTTT. The entire variable domain, with the rest obtained from reference TRBV14 and TRBJ1-3, is as follows: EAGVTQFPSHSVIEKGQTVTLRCDPISGHDNLYWYRRVMGKEIKFLLHFVKESKQDESGMPNNRFLAERTGGTYSTLKVQPAELEDSGVYFCASSQEAGWGNTIYFGEGSWLTVV.

This clonotype was seen a few times. The chain combines TRBV10-3 with TRBJ2-1, with D uncertain. The CDR3 totals 13 residues. In germline, CDR1 is ENHRY, CDR2 SYGVKD. The ends were cut back, 0 bases at V and 7 bases at J, with 7 bases in the middle. The CDR3 loop reads CAISESGRNEQFF. The DNA for the CDR3 is TGTGCCATCAGTGAGTCGGGTCGGAATGAGCAGTTCTTC.

V usage is TRBV4-2 and J usage is TRBJ1-2, with D unclear. Germline CDR1 and CDR2: LGHNA and YNFKEQ. The V end was cut by 3 bases, the J end by 5 bases, with 13 bases between. The length of the CDR3 is 14 residues. In DNA form, the CDR3 reads TGTGCCAGCAGCCAGGGAGACGGGGTGTATGGCTACACCTTC. This translates into CASSQGDGVYGYTF.

This clonotype has more than one count but fewer than ten. This chain joins TRBV27 and TRBJ2-2; the D call may be TRBD1 or TRBD2 (5 bases each). The CDR3 has 15 amino acids. V lost 6 bases to trimming and J lost 2 bases, with 13 bases between them. Looked up from germline, CDR1 is MNHEY and CDR2 is SMNVEV (reference sequence). As DNA, the CDR3 is TGTGCCAGCAGACGGGGCCCCTCAAACACCGGGGAGCTGTTTTTT. This translates into CASRRGPSNTGELFF.

This clonotype was picked up a small number of times. The chain uses TRBV11-1 and TRBJ2-3; D gene unclear. There are 13 residues in the CDR3. The V gene lost 5 bases and the J gene lost 6 bases, with 12 bases spanning the gap. CDR1 and CDR2 (germline): SGHAT, FQDESV (reference sequence). CDR3 nucleotides: TGTGCCAGCAGCCGTACTGCCGTGGATACGCAGTATTTT. Amino acids: CASSRTAVDTQYF.

For this clonotype: One end of the junction fails to match germline, which may point to a read error. The chain combines TRBV12-3 or TRBV12-4 with TRBJ1-1; TRBD1 matches at 7 bases. The CDR3 runs 14 residues. CDR3 DNA sequence: TGTGCCAGCATTTTAAGGGGGCGGGAGACTGAAGCTTTCTTT. Protein sequence: CASILRGRETEAFF.